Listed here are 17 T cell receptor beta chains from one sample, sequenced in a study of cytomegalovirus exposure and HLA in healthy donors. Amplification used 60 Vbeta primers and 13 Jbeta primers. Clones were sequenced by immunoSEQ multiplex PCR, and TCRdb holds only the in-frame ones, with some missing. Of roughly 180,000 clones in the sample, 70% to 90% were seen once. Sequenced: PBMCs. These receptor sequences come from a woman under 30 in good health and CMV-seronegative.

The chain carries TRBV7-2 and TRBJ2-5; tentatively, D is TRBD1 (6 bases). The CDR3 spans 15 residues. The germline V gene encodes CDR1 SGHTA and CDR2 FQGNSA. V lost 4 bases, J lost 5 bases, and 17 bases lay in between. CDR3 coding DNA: TGTGCCAGCAGCTCGAGATTGGGGACAATGGAGACCCAGTACTTC. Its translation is CASSSRLGTMETQYF.

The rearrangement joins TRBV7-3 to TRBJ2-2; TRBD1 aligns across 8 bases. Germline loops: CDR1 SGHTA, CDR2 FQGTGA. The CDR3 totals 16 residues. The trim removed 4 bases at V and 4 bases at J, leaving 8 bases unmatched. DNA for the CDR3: TGTGCCAGCAGCTCCACAGGGGGAGTGGTCACCGGGGAGCTGTTTTTT. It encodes CASSSTGGVVTGELFF.

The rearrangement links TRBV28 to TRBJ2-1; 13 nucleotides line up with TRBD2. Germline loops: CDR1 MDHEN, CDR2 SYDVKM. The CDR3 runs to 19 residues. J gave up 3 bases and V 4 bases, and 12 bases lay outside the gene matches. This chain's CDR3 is CASSSRTSGRVGFYNEQFF. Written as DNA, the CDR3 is TGTGCCAGCAGTTCCCGGACTAGCGGGAGAGTAGGGTTCTACAATGAGCAGTTCTTC.

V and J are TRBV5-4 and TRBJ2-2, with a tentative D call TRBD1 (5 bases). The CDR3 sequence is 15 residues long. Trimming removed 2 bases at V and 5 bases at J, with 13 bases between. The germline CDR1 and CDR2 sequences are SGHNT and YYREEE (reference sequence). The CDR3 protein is CASSFPTAQTGELFF. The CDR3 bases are TGTGCCAGCAGCTTTCCGACAGCCCAAACCGGGGAGCTGTTTTTT.

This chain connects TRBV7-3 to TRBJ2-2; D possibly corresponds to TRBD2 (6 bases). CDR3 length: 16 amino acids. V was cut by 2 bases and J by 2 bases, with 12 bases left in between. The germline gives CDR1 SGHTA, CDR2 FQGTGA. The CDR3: CASSLSPGSNTGELFF. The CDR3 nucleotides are TGTGCCAGCAGCTTATCTCCCGGGAGTAACACCGGGGAGCTGTTTTTT.

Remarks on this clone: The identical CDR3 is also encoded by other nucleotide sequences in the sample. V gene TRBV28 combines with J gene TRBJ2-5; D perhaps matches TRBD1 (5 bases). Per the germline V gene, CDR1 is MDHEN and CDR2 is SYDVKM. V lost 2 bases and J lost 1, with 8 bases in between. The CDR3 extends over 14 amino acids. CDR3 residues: CASSLTGSQETQYF. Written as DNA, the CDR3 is TGTGCCAGCAGTTTAACAGGCTCCCAAGAGACCCAGTACTTC.

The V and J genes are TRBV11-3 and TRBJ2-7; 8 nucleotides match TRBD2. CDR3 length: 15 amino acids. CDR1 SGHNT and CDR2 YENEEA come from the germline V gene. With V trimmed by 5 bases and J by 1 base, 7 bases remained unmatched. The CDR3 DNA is TGTGCCAGCAGCCATCAGGGGACTAGTTCCTACGAGCAGTACTTC. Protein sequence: CASSHQGTSSYEQYF.

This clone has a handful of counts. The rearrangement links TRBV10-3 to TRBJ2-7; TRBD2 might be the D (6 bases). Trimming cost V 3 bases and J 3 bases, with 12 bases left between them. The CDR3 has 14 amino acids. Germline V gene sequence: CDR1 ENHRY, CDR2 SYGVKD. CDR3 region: CAISDRETNYEQYF. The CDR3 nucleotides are TGTGCCATCAGTGACCGGGAGACGAACTACGAGCAGTACTTC.

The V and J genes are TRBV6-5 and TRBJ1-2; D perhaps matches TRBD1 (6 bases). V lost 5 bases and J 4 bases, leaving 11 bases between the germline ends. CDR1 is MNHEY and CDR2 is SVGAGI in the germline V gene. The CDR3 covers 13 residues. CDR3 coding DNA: TGTGCCAGCAGTCGAGACAGGTTCTATGGCTACACCTTC. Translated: CASSRDRFYGYTF.

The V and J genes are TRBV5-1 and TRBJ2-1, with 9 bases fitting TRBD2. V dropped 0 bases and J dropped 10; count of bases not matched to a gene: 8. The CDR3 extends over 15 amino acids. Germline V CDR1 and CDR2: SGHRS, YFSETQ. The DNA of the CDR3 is TGCGCCAGCAGCTTGGTTCTAGCGGGGCTTCAAGAGCAGTTCTTC. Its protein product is CASSLVLAGLQEQFF.

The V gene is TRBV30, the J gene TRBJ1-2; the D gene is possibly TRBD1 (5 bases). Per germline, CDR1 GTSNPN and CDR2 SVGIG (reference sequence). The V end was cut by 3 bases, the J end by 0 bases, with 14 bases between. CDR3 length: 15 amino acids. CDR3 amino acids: CAWRPDRRPNYGYTF. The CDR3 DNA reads TGTGCCTGGAGGCCAGACAGACGACCTAACTATGGCTACACCTTC.

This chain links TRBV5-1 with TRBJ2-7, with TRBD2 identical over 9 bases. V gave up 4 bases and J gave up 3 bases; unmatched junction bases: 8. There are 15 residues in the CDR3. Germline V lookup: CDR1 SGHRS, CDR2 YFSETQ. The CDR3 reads CASSLTGTSYYEQYF. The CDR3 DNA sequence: TGCGCCAGCAGCCTTACCGGGACTAGCTACTACGAGCAGTACTTC.

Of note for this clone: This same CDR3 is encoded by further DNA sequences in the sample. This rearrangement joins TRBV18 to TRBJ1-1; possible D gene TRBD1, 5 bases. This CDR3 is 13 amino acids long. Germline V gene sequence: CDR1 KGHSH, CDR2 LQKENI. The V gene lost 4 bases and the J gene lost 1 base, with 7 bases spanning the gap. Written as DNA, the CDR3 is TGTGCCAGCTCACTTGGACAGAACACTGAAGCTTTCTTT. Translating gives CASSLGQNTEAFF.

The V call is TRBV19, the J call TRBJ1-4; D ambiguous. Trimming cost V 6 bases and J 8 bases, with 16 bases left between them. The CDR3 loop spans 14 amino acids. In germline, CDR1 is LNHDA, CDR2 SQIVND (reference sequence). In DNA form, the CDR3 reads TGTGCCAGTAGAGAGGGAGATAAGAGGGAAAAACTGTTTTTT. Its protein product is CASREGDKREKLFF.

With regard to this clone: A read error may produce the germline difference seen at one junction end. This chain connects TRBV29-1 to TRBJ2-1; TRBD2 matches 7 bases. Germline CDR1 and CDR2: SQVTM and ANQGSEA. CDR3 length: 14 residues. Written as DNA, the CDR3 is TGCAGCGTTCGGGCGGGAGTCTCCCACAATGAGCAGTTCTTC. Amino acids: CSVRAGVSHNEQFF.

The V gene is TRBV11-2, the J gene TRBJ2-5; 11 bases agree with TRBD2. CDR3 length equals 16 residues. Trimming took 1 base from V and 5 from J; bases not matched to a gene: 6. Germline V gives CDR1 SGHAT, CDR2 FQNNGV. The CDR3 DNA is TGTGCCAGCAGCTTAGTTCCTAGCGGGAGGAGGGAGACCCAGTACTTC. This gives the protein CASSLVPSGRRETQYF.

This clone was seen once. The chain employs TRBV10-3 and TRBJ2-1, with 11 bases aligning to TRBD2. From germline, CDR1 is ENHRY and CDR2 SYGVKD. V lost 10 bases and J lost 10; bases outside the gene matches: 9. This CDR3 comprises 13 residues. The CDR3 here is CATHSGRAIEQFF. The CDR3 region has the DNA TGTGCCACCCATAGCGGGAGGGCCATAGAGCAGTTCTTC.